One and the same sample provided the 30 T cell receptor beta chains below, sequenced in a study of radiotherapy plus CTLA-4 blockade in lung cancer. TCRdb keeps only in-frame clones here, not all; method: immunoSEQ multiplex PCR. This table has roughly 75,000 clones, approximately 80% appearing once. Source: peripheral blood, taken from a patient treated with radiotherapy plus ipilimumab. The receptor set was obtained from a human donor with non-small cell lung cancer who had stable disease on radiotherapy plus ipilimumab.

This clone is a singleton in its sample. This chain's CDR3 is CASSMKLMQPQHF. CDR3 in DNA: TGTGCCAGTAGTATGAAGTTGATGCAGCCCCAGCATTTT. This sequence joins TRBV19 and TRBJ1-5; unclear D gene. V was pared by 3 bases and J by 7 bases, with 10 bases between. The germline V gene encodes CDR1 LNHDA and CDR2 SQIVND (reference sequence). The CDR3 consists of 13 residues.

DNA for the CDR3: TGTGCCAGCAGCTTGAAAACAGGATTCTCCTACGAGCAGTACTTC. Translating gives CASSLKTGFSYEQYF. V usage is TRBV11-3 and J usage is TRBJ2-7; D is possibly TRBD1 (5 bases). The V gene lost 3 bases and the J gene lost 0 bases, with 12 bases spanning the gap. The germline CDR1 and CDR2 sequences are SGHNT and YENEEA. The CDR3 covers 15 residues.

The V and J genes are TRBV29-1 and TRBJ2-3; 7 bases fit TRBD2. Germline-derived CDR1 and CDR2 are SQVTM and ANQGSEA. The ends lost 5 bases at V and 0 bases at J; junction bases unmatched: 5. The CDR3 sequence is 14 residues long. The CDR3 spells CSVLTSTSTDTQYF. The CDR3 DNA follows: TGCAGCGTTCTGACTAGCACTAGCACAGATACGCAGTATTTT.

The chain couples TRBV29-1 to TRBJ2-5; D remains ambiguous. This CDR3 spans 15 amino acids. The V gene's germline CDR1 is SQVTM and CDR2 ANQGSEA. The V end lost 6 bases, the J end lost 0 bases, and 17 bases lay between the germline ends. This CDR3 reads CSVLQPRQHQETQYF. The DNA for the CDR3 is TGCAGCGTGCTTCAACCTCGGCAGCACCAAGAGACCCAGTACTTC.

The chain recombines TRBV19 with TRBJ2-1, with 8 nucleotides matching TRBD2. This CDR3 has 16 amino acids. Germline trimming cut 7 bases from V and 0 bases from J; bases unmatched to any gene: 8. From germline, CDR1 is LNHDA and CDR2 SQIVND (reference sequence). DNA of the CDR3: TGTGCCAGTAACCCGGGAGGGGGGGCCTCCTACAATGAGCAGTTCTTC. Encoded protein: CASNPGGGASYNEQFF.

In DNA, the CDR3 is TGTGCCAGCAGCGAAACTAGCGGGAGTACAGATACGCAGTATTTT. This gives the protein CASSETSGSTDTQYF. The chain is built from TRBV9 and TRBJ2-3; 11 positions match TRBD2. The CDR3 is made up of 15 amino acids. After removal of 3 bases from V and 3 bases from J, the junction contained 3 bases not matched to a gene. Germline CDR1 is SGDLS and CDR2 is YYNGEE.

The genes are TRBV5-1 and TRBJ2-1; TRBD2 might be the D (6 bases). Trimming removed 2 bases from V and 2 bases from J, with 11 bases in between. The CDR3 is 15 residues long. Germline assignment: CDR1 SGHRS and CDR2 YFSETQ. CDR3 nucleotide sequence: TGCGCCAGCAGCTTCACGGGAGAGACCTACAATGAGCAGTTCTTC. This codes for CASSFTGETYNEQFF.

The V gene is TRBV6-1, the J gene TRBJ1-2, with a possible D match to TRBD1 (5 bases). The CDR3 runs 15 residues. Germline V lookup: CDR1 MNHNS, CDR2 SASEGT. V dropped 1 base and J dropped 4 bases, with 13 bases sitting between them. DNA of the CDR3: TGTGCCAGCAGTGAAGGGGCAGGGAAACTCTATGGCTACACCTTC. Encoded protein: CASSEGAGKLYGYTF.

The CDR3 DNA reads TGTGCCAGCAGTTTACAGGGGGGACAGCCCCAGCATTTT. Protein sequence: CASSLQGGQPQHF. The J gene is TRBJ1-5, the V gene TRBV2; 8 bases match TRBD1. The CDR3 contains 13 residues. Trimming took 5 bases from V and 7 from J; bases not matched to a gene: 4. CDR1 SNHLY and CDR2 FYNNEI come from the germline V gene.

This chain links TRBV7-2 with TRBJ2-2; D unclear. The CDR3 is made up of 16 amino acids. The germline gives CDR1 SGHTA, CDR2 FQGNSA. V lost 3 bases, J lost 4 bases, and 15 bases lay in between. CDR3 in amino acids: CASSLAFRVSTGELFF. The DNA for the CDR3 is TGTGCCAGCAGCTTGGCTTTTAGGGTATCCACCGGGGAGCTGTTTTTT.

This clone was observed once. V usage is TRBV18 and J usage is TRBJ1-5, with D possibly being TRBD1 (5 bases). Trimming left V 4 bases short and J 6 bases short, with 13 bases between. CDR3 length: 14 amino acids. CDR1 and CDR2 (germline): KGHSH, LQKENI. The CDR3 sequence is CASSRRGTGQPQHF. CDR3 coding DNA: TGTGCCAGCTCACGTCGAGGGACGGGTCAGCCCCAGCATTTT.

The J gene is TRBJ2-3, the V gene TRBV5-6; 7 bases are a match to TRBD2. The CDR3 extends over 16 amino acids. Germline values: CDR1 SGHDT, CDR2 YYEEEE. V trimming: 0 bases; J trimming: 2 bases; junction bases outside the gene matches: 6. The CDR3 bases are TGTGCCAGCAGCTTGGGTGGGAGGGGCTACACAGATACGCAGTATTTT. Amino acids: CASSLGGRGYTDTQYF.

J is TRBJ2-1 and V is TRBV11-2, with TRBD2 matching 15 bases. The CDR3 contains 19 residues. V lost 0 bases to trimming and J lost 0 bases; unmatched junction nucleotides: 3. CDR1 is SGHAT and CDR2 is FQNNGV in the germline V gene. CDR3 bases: TGTGCCAGCAGCTTAGAGGGGACTAGCGGGAGGAGCTCCTACAATGAGCAGTTCTTC. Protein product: CASSLEGTSGRSSYNEQFF.

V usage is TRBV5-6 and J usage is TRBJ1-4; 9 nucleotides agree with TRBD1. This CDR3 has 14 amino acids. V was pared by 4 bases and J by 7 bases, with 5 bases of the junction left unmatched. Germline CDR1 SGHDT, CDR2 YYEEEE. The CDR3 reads CASSIQGAGEKLFF. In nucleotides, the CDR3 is TGTGCCAGCAGCATACAGGGGGCGGGTGAAAAACTGTTTTTT.

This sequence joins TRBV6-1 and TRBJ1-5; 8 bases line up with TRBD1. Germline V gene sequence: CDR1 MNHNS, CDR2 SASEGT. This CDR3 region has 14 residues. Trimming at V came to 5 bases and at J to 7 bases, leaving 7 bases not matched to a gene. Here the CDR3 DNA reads TGTGCCAGCAGTTTTCAGGGGGCGGACCAGCCCCAGCATTTT. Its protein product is CASSFQGADQPQHF.

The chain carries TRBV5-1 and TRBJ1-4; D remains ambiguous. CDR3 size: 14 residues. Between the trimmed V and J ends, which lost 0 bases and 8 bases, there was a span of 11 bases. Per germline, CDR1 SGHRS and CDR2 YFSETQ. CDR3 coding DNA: TGCGCCAGCAGCTTGGTCGACCCTCTGGAAAAACTGTTTTTT. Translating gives CASSLVDPLEKLFF.

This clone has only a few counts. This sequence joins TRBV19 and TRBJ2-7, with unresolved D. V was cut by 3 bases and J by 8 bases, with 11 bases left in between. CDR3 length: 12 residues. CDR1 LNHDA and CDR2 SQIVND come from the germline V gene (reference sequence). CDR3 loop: CASSIADEKQYF. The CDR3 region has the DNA TGTGCCAGTAGTATCGCGGACGAAAAGCAGTACTTC. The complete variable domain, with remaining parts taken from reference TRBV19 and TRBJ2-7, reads DGGITQSPKYLFRKEGQNVTLSCEQNLNHDAMYWYRQDPGQGLRLIYYSQIVNDFQKGDIAEGYSVSREKKESFPLTVTSAQKNPTAFYLCASSIADEKQYFGPGTRLTVT.

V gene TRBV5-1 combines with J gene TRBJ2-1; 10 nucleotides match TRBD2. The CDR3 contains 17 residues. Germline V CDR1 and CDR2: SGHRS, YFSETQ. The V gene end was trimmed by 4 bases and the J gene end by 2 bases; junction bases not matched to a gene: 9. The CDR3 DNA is TGCGCCAGCAGCCAATTTAGCGGGGGGCCCCCCTACAATGAGCAGTTCTTC. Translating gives CASSQFSGGPPYNEQFF.

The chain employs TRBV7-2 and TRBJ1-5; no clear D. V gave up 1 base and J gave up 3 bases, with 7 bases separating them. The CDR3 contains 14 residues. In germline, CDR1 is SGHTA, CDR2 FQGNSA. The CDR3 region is CASSLELLNQPQHF. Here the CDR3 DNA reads TGTGCCAGCAGCTTAGAGTTACTCAATCAGCCCCAGCATTTT.

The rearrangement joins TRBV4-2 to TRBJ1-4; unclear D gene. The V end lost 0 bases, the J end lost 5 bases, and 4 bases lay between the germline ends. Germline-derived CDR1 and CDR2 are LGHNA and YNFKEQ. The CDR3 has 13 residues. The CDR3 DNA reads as TGTGCCAGCAGCCAAGATATCAATGAAAAACTGTTTTTT. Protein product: CASSQDINEKLFF.

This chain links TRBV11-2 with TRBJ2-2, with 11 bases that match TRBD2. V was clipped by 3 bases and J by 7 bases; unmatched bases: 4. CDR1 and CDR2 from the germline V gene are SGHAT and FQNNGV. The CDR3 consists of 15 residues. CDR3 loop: CASSFSGGEVGELFF. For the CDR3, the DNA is TGTGCCAGCAGCTTTAGCGGGGGGGAGGTCGGGGAGCTGTTTTTT.

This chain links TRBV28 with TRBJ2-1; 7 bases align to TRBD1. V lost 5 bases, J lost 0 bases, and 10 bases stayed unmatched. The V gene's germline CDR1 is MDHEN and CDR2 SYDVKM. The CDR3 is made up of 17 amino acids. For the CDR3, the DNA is TGTGCCAGCAGTCCCAGGGGGTGGAGCAGCTCCTACAATGAGCAGTTCTTC. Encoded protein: CASSPRGWSSSYNEQFF.

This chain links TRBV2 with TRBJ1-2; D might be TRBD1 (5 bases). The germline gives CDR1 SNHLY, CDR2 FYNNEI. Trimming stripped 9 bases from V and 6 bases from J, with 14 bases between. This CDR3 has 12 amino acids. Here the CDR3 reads CARGLMGHGYTF. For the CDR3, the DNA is TGTGCCAGGGGGTTGATGGGACATGGCTACACCTTC.

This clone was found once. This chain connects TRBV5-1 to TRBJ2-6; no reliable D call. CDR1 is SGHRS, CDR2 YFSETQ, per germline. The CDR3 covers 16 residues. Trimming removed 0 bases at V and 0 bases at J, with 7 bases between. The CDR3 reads CASSLAANSGANVLTF. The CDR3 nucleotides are TGCGCCAGCAGCTTGGCAGCAAACTCTGGGGCCAACGTCCTGACTTTC.

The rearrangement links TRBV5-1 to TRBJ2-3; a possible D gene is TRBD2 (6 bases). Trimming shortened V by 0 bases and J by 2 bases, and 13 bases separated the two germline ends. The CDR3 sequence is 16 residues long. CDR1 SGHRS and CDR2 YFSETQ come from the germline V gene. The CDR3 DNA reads TGCGCCAGCAGCTTGGGGAGCGGGCCTTTCACAGATACGCAGTATTTT. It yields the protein CASSLGSGPFTDTQYF. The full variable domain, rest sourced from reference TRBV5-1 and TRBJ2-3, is KAGVTQTPRYLIKTRGQQVTLSCSPISGHRSVSWYQQTPGQGLQFLFEYFSETQRNKGNFPGRFSGRQFSNSRSEMNVSTLELGDSALYLCASSLGSGPFTDTQYFGPGTRLTVL.

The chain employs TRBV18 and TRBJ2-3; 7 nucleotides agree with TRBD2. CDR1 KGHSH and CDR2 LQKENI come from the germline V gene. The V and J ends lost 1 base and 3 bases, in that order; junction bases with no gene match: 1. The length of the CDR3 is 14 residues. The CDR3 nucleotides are TGTGCCAGCTCACCACTGGGGGGGACAGATACGCAGTATTTT. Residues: CASSPLGGTDTQYF.

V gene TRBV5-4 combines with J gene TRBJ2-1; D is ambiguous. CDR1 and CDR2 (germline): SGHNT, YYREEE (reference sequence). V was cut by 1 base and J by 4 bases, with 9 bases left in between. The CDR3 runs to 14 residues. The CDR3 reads CASSLPGSYNEQFF. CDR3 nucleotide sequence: TGTGCCAGCAGCTTGCCCGGGTCTTACAATGAGCAGTTCTTC.

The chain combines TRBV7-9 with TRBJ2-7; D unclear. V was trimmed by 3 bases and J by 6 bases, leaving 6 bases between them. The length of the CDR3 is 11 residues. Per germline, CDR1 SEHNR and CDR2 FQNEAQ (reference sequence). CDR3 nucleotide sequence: TGTGCCAGCAGCTTTTCAGCCGAGCAGTACTTC. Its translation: CASSFSAEQYF. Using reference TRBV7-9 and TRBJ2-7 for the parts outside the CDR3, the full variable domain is DTGVSQNPRHKITKRGQNVTFRCDPISEHNRLYWYRQTLGQGPEFLTYFQNEAQLEKSRLLSDRFSAERPKGSFSTLEIQRTEQGDSAMYLCASSFSAEQYFGPGTRLTVT.

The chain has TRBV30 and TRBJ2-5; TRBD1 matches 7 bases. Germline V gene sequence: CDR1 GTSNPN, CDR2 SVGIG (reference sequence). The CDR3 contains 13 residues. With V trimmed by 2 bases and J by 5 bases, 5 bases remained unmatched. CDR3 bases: TGTGCCTGGAGTCGACAGGGTGGGGAGACCCAGTACTTC. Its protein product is CAWSRQGGETQYF.

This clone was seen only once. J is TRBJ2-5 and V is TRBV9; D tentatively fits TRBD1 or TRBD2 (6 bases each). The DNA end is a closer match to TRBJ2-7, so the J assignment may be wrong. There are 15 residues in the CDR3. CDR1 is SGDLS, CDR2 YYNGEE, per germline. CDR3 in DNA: TGTGCCAGCAGCGTAGGCGGGAAGGGGGACTACGAGCAGTACTTC. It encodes CASSVGGKGDYEQYF.